This entry features one T cell receptor (beta chain) sequence. The antigen is unknown. Other DNA sequences from this sample encode an identical CDR3 as well. TCRdb's copy holds only in-frame clones and misses some; the assay was immunoSEQ multiplex PCR. The profile covers about 2.2 million clones, with approximately 94% appearing a single time and roughly 1.8% taken by the ten largest. The V end lost 2 bases, the J end lost 0 bases, and 8 bases lay between the germline ends. Germline V gene data show CDR1 as SGHTA and CDR2 as FQGTGA. The CDR3 is 14 residues long. The data are from a study of shared clonotypes between healthy human individuals. About the research overall: The study enrolled a couple of women and a few men aged 18 to 49.

CD45RO-negative CD8 cells positively selected for CCR7 made up the naive population, which excluded terminally differentiated effector memory CD45RA+ cells. Overall study results and limits: Even with large depth, rarefaction showed that sorted-subset sequencing was incomplete.

The chain couples TRBV7-3 to TRBJ2-7, with D tentatively TRBD1 (6 bases). Sequencing was performed on naive CD8+ T cells from PBMCs. The TCR comes from a man between 18 and 35 years old in good health. Some clones in this sample may be carry-over from other donors' samples. The CDR3 protein is CASSLGGASYEQYF. The CDR3 nucleotides are TGTGCCAGCAGCTTAGGGGGCGCCTCCTACGAGCAGTACTTC.